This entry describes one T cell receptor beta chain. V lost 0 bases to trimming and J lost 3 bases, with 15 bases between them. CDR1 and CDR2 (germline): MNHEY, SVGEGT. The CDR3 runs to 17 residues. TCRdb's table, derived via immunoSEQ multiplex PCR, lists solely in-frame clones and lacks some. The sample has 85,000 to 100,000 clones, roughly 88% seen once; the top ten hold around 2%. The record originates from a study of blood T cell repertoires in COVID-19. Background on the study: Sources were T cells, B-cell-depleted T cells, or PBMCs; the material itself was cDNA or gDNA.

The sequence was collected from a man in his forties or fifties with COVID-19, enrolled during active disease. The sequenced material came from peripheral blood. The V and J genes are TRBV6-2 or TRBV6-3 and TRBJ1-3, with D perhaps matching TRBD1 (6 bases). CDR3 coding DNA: TGTGCCAGCAGTTACTCGACGGGGGGCAGCTTTGGAAACACCATATATTTT. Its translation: CASSYSTGGSFGNTIYF.